These T cell receptor beta chains were read from a single sample in a study of beta chain features in type 1 diabetes. The data were produced by immunoSEQ multiplex PCR, yet TCRdb's version contains in-frame clones alone and is incomplete. The data hold 600,000 to 700,000 clones, with over 10% observed a single time. The sequencing sample was made of naive CD4+ T cells from blood. These receptors were obtained from a man between 25 and 39 years old with type 1 diabetes. Each CDR3 is given with its conserved first and last residue. The D gene is left open where the match is weak. For some rows the clone size is stated as once, few or many, or as a class when expanded; others skip it.

d_gene: NA; j_gene: TRBJ2-7; v_gene: TRBV7-2; abundance: NA; CDR3nt: TGTGCCAGCAGCTTAGATGGTAGGACCTACGAGCAGTACTTC; CDR3aa: CASSLDGRTYEQYF
d_gene: TRBD1; j_gene: TRBJ2-2; v_gene: TRBV6-6; abundance: NA; CDR3nt: TGTGCCAGCAGTCAAGACAGGGGTGCCGGGGAGCTGTTTTTT; CDR3aa: CASSQDRGAGELFF
d_gene: TRBD1; j_gene: TRBJ2-1; v_gene: TRBV7-2; abundance: few; CDR3nt: TGTGCCAGCAGCTTAGTTGTCGCAGGGGGCAATGAGCAGTTCTTC; CDR3aa: CASSLVVAGGNEQFF
d_gene: NA; j_gene: TRBJ2-1; v_gene: TRBV25-1; abundance: few; CDR3nt: TGTGCCAGCACCGGCAGCTGGGGCCGGAATGAGCAGTTCTTC; CDR3aa: CASTGSWGRNEQFF
d_gene: NA; j_gene: TRBJ1-2; v_gene: TRBV18; abundance: NA; CDR3nt: TGTGCCAGCTCACCAAGCGAGAGCCTACGAGGCTACACCTTC; CDR3aa: CASSPSESLRGYTF
d_gene: TRBD1; j_gene: TRBJ2-1; v_gene: TRBV4-3; abundance: NA; CDR3nt: TGCGCCAGCAGCCAAGCCGTGACAGGGGCCTCTTTAAACAATGAGCAGTTCTTC; CDR3aa: CASSQAVTGASLNNEQFF
d_gene: TRBD1; j_gene: TRBJ1-1; v_gene: TRBV7-2; abundance: NA; CDR3nt: TGTGCCAGCAGCGAAAAGACAGGGAGGAACACTGAAGCTTTCTTT; CDR3aa: CASSEKTGRNTEAFF
d_gene: NA; j_gene: TRBJ2-1; v_gene: TRBV9; abundance: NA; CDR3nt: TGTGCCAGCAGCGTAGTTGAATGGGTCAATGAGCAGTTCTTC; CDR3aa: CASSVVEWVNEQFF
d_gene: NA; j_gene: TRBJ2-1; v_gene: TRBV7-9; abundance: few; CDR3nt: TGTGCCAGCAGCTTCGGAGCGGACGACCTCAATGAGCAGTTCTTC; CDR3aa: CASSFGADDLNEQFF
d_gene: NA; j_gene: TRBJ2-5; v_gene: TRBV4-2; abundance: NA; CDR3nt: TGTGCCAGCAGCCAAGATCAACCTACCTCGTCCACAGTGAGGGTGACGCGAGAGACCCAGTACTTC; CDR3aa: CASSQDQPTSSTVRVTRETQYF
d_gene: NA; j_gene: TRBJ2-3; v_gene: TRBV6-1; abundance: NA; CDR3nt: TGTGCCAGCAGTGAAACGGCGAGCGCGGCAGATACGCAGTATTTT; CDR3aa: CASSETASAADTQYF
d_gene: NA; j_gene: TRBJ2-5; v_gene: TRBV9; abundance: NA; CDR3nt: TGTGCCAGCAGCGTAGGTACGGGGGTGGAGACCCAGTACTTC; CDR3aa: CASSVGTGVETQYF
d_gene: TRBD1; j_gene: TRBJ1-1; v_gene: TRBV6-1; abundance: few; CDR3nt: TGTGCCAGCAGTGAGCAGGGGGGGACTGAAGCTTTCTTT; CDR3aa: CASSEQGGTEAFF
d_gene: NA; j_gene: TRBJ1-5; v_gene: TRBV30; abundance: few; CDR3nt: TGTGCCTGGAGTGTGGACCTAGGGGCCCAGCATTTT; CDR3aa: CAWSVDLGAQHF
d_gene: NA; j_gene: TRBJ2-2; v_gene: TRBV30; abundance: once; CDR3nt: TGTGCCTGGAGTCGCCGCCAAAGGGGCACCGGGGAGCTGTTTTTT; CDR3aa: CAWSRRQRGTGELFF
d_gene: TRBD2; j_gene: TRBJ2-3; v_gene: TRBV10-3; abundance: NA; CDR3nt: TGTGCCATGGCCCCTAGCGGGGGGGCACAGGATACGCAGTATTTT; CDR3aa: CAMAPSGGAQDTQYF
d_gene: NA; j_gene: TRBJ1-2; v_gene: TRBV7-2; abundance: NA; CDR3nt: TGTGCCAGCAGCTTAGGTGAGACAGCCTATGGCTACACCTTC; CDR3aa: CASSLGETAYGYTF
d_gene: NA; j_gene: TRBJ2-5; v_gene: TRBV7-2; abundance: few; CDR3nt: TGTGCCAGCGCCCGCCCTGAGACACGGACCCAAGAGACCCAGTACTTC; CDR3aa: CASARPETRTQETQYF
d_gene: NA; j_gene: TRBJ1-2; v_gene: TRBV4-3; abundance: few; CDR3nt: TGCGCCAGCAGCCAAAGGCTCCTCAGGGATCGAAGGGAGTACAACTATGGCTACACCTTC; CDR3aa: CASSQRLLRDRREYNYGYTF
d_gene: NA; j_gene: TRBJ1-2; v_gene: TRBV19; abundance: NA; CDR3nt: TGTGCCAGTAGTATTAGGTCAGGAGAATACGGCTACACCTTC; CDR3aa: CASSIRSGEYGYTF
d_gene: TRBD1; j_gene: TRBJ2-3; v_gene: TRBV5-6; abundance: few; CDR3nt: TGTGCCAGCAGCTGGACAGGGAATCCAGATACGCAGTATTTT; CDR3aa: CASSWTGNPDTQYF
d_gene: NA; j_gene: TRBJ2-3; v_gene: TRBV6-6; abundance: NA; CDR3nt: TGTGCCAGCAGTGGCCGAGGCACAGATACGCAGTATTTT; CDR3aa: CASSGRGTDTQYF
d_gene: NA; j_gene: TRBJ1-1; v_gene: TRBV5-4; abundance: NA; CDR3nt: TGTGCCAGCAGCTTTCGCGGGAACACTGAAGCTTTCTTT; CDR3aa: CASSFRGNTEAFF
d_gene: NA; j_gene: TRBJ2-7; v_gene: TRBV29-1; abundance: few; CDR3nt: TGCAGCGTTGGGGAAGGCTACGAGCAGTACTTC; CDR3aa: CSVGEGYEQYF
d_gene: NA; j_gene: TRBJ2-3; v_gene: TRBV4-3; abundance: few; CDR3nt: TGCGCCAGCAGCCAAGACCCGGGGCTACGCACAGATACGCAGTATTTT; CDR3aa: CASSQDPGLRTDTQYF
d_gene: NA; j_gene: TRBJ1-2; v_gene: TRBV9; abundance: few; CDR3nt: TGTGCCAGCGGGAGTCCCCAAGGGGTAAACTATGGCTACACCTTC; CDR3aa: CASGSPQGVNYGYTF